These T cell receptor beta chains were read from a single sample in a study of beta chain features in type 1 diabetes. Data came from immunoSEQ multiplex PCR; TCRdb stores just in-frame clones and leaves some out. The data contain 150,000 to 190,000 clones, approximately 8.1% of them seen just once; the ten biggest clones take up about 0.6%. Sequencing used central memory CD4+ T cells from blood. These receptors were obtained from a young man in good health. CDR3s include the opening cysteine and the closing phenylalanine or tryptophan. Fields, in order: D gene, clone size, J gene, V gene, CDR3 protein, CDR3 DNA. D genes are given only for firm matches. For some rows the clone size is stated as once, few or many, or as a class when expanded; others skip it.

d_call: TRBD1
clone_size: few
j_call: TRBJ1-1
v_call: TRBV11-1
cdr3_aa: CASSLGTGWTKTEAFF
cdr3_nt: TGTGCCAGCAGCTTAGGGACAGGGTGGACGAAAACTGAAGCTTTCTTT

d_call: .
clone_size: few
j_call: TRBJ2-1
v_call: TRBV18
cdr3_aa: CASSPRNYNEQFF
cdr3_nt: TGTGCCAGCTCACCACGTAACTACAATGAGCAGTTCTTC

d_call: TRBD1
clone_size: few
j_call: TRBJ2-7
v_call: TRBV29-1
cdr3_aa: CSVQIQGSPYEQYF
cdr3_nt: TGCAGCGTCCAAATACAGGGGTCCCCCTACGAGCAGTACTTC

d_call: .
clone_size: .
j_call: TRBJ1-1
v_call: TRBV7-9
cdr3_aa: CASSLGLRNTEAFF
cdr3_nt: TGTGCCAGCAGCTTAGGATTGAGGAACACTGAAGCTTTCTTT

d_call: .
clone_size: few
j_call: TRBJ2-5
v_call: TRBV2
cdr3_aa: CASSVTLRETQYF
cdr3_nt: TGTGCCAGCAGTGTGACTCTTAGGGAGACCCAGTACTTC

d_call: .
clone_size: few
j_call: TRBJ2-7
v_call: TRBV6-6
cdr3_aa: CASSSTRSGNEQYF
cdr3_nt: TGTGCCAGCAGTTCGACTCGCAGCGGCAACGAGCAGTACTTC

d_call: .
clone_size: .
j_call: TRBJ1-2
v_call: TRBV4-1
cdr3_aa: CASSQETGYLDGYTF
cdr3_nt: TGCGCCAGCAGCCAAGAAACAGGGTACCTGGATGGCTACACCTTC

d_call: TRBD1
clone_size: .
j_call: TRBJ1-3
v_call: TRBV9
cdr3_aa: CASSPGTGGNSGNTIYF
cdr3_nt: TGTGCCAGCAGCCCTGGGACAGGGGGCAATTCTGGAAACACCATATATTTT

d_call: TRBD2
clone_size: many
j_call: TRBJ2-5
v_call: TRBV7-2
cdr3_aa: CASSRTLAGVGETQYF
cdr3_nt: TGTGCCAGCAGCCGAACGTTAGCGGGAGTGGGGGAGACCCAGTACTTC

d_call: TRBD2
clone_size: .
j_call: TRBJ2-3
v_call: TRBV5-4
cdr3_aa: CASSLDPSGRTDTQYF
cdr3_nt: TGTGCCAGCAGCTTGGATCCTAGCGGGCGTACAGATACGCAGTATTTT

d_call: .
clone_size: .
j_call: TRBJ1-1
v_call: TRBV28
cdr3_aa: CASSFPGKAMNTEAFF
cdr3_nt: TGTGCCAGCAGTTTCCCAGGGAAGGCGATGAACACTGAAGCTTTCTTT

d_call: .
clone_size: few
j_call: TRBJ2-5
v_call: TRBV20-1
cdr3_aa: CSAPPRETQYF
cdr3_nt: TGCAGTGCTCCGCCTCGGGAGACCCAGTACTTC

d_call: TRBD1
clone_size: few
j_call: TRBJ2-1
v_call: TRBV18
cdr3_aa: CASSPRAQGVDDEQFF
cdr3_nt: TGTGCCAGCTCACCGAGGGCACAGGGGGTGGACGATGAGCAGTTCTTC

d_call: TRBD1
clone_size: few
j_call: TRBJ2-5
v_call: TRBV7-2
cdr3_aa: CASSSPGTGETQYF
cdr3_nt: TGTGCCAGCAGCTCCCCCGGGACAGGGGAGACCCAGTACTTC

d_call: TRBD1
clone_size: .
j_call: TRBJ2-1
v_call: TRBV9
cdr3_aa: CASSVRDRGGNEQFF
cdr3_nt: TGTGCCAGCAGCGTCCGGGACAGGGGCGGAAATGAGCAGTTCTTC

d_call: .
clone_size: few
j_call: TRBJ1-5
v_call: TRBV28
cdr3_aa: CASREGGGNQPQHF
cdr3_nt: TGTGCCAGCAGAGAGGGGGGGGGCAATCAGCCCCAGCATTTT

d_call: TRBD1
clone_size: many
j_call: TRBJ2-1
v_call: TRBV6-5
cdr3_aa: CASSPDRGSEQFF
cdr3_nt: TGTGCCAGCAGCCCGGACAGGGGATCGGAGCAGTTCTTC

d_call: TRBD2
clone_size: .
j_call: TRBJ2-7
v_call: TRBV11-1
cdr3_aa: CASSRYGTSGAYEQYF
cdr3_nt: TGTGCCAGCAGCCGATACGGGACTAGCGGAGCCTACGAGCAGTACTTC

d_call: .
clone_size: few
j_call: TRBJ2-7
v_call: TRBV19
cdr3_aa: CASSTHRVPYEQYF
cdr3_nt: TGTGCCAGTAGTACCCACAGGGTTCCCTACGAGCAGTACTTC

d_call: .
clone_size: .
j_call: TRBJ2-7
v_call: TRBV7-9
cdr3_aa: CASSSGDNEYF
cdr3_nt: TGTGCCAGCAGCTCGGGGGATAACGAGTACTTC

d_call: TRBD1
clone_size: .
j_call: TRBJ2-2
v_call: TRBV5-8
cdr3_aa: CASSLKGAGDGTGELFF
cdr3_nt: TGTGCCAGCAGCTTGAAGGGGGCAGGGGATGGCACCGGGGAGCTGTTTTTT

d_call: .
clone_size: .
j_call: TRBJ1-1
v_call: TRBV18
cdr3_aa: CASSPGTGVNTEAFF
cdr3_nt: TGTGCCAGCTCACCAGGTACGGGGGTGAACACTGAAGCTTTCTTT

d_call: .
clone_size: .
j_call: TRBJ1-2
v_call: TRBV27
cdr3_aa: CASSSGQPYGYTF
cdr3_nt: TGTGCCAGCAGTAGTGGACAGCCCTATGGCTACACCTTC

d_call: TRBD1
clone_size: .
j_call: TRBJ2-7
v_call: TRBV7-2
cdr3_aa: CASSLGPTGATGGSEQYF
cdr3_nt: TGTGCCAGCAGCTTAGGACCTACAGGGGCCACTGGAGGTTCCGAGCAGTACTTC

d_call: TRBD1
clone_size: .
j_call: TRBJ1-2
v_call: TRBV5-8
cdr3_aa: CASSERTGGRSGYTF
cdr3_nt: TGTGCCAGCAGCGAACGGACAGGGGGACGATCTGGCTACACCTTC

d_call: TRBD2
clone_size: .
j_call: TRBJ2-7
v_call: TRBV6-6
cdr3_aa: CASSRTSGTYEQYF
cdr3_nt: TGTGCCAGCAGTCGGACTAGCGGGACCTACGAGCAGTACTTC

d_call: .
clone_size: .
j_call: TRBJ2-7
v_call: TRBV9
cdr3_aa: CASSEGWAGEQYF
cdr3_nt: TGTGCCAGCAGCGAAGGGTGGGCGGGCGAGCAGTACTTC

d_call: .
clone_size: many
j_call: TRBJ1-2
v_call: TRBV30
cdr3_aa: CAWAGQSLLYGYTF
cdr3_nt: TGTGCCTGGGCTGGACAGAGTCTCCTCTATGGCTACACCTTC

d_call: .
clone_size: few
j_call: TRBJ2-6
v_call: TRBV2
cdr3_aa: CASSDRSYSGANVLTF
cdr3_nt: TGTGCCAGCAGCGACAGGAGTTACTCTGGGGCCAACGTCCTGACTTTC

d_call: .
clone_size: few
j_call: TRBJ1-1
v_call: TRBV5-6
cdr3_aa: CASNVRMGYTEAFF
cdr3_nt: TGTGCCAGCAACGTCAGGATGGGCTACACTGAAGCTTTCTTT

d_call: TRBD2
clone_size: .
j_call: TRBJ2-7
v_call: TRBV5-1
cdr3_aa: CASSFGGWYPSEQYF
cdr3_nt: TGCGCCAGCAGCTTCGGGGGGTGGTACCCCTCCGAGCAGTACTTC